This is a list of T cell receptor beta chains from one sample in a study of glioma-infiltrating T cells after dendritic cell vaccination. Clones were read by immunoSEQ multiplex PCR, and TCRdb kept only the in-frame ones, dropping some. The sample holds about 100,000 clones; around three quarters are singletons and the top ten take under 7%. This specimen consisted of blood, obtained before dendritic cell vaccination. These receptors originate from a human donor with glioblastoma. Each CDR3 is given with its conserved first and last residue. A D gene is named only where the DNA matches it firmly.

d_gene,len,v_gene,j_gene,CDR3nt,CDR3aa
TRBD2,16,TRBV5-1,TRBJ2-2,TGCGCCAGCAGCTTGGGAGGGACTAGCGGGTCCGGGGAGCTGTTTTTT,CASSLGGTSGSGELFF
.,12,TRBV10-3,TRBJ2-1,TGTGCCATCACACCACTGGGGGGACCGCAGTTCTTC,CAITPLGGPQFF
.,13,TRBV5-4,TRBJ1-1,TGTGCCAGCAGTCCTAGGATGAACACTGAAGCTTTCTTT,CASSPRMNTEAFF
.,12,TRBV6-5,TRBJ1-6,TGTGCCATCGGGGAGGTTGATTCACCCCTCCACTTT,CAIGEVDSPLHF
.,16,TRBV7-2,TRBJ2-6,TGTGCCAGCAGCTTAGCTCCCAGCTCTGGGGCCAACGTCCTGACTTTC,CASSLAPSSGANVLTF
.,15,TRBV15,TRBJ2-2,TGTGCCACCAGCAGAGGAGGGACGAACACCGGGGAGCTGTTTTTT,CATSRGGTNTGELFF
TRBD2,12,TRBV30,TRBJ2-1,TGTGCCTGGGGGGAGGGATCGGGAGGGCAGTTCTTC,CAWGEGSGGQFF
TRBD2,18,TRBV19,TRBJ2-7,TGTGCCAGTAGTATGGGACTAGCGGGGGTCCGAAGCTCCTACGAGCAGTACTTC,CASSMGLAGVRSSYEQYF
TRBD1,15,TRBV5-6,TRBJ2-7,TGTGCCAGCAGCTCTATGGACAGGGGAGCCTACGAGCAGTACTTC,CASSSMDRGAYEQYF
TRBD1,14,TRBV30,TRBJ1-1,TGTGCCTGGGGGACAGGGGGCATGAACACTGAAGCTTTCTTT,CAWGTGGMNTEAFF